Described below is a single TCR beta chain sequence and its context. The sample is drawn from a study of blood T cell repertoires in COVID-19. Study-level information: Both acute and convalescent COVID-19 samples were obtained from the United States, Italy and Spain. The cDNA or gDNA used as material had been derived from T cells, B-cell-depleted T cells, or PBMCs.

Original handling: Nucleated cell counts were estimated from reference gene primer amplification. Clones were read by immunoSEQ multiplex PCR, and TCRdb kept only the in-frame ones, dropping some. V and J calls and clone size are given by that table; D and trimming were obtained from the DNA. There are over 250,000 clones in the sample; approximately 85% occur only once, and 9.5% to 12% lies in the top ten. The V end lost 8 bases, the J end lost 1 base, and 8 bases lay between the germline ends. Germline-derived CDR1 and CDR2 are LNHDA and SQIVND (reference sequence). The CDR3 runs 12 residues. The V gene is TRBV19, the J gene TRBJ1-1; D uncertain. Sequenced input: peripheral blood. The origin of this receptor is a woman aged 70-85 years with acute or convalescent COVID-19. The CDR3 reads CASLRGNTEAFF. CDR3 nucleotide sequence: TGTGCCAGTCTCCGGGGGAACACTGAAGCTTTCTTT. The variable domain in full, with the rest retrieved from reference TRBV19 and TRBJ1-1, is DGGITQSPKYLFRKEGQNVTLSCEQNLNHDAMYWYRQDPGQGLRLIYYSQIVNDFQKGDIAEGYSVSREKKESFPLTVTSAQKNPTAFYLCASLRGNTEAFFGQGTRLTVV.